This TCR beta chain comes out of a study of lymphopenia after photon versus proton radiotherapy (dated by TCRdb to between 2018 and 2020). With respect to the entire study: In patients with gastrointestinal tumors who developed high-grade lymphopenia, the study compared the immunological effects of photon radiation therapy with those of proton radiation therapy. The goal of the study was to characterize the differences between the two radiation modalities in how they affect the immune system. The cohort included around 22 patients with gastrointestinal tumors who developed lymphopenia after receiving either photon or proton therapy.

For this clone: The target of this receptor is not known. It has no much larger one-base neighbor in the sample; base qualities were not kept.

Results the study describes overall, beyond this receptor: The survival association was assessed only in patients who died, and the authors presented better survival with proton therapy as a possibility rather than a demonstrated result. Across the cohort, a larger post-nadir drop in TCR diversity was inversely correlated with overall survival time among patients who died. During treatment, patients who received proton therapy stayed relatively stable, whereas patients who received photon therapy lost naive T cells and TCR diversity and gained effector/memory populations. After the lymphocyte count nadir, photon-treated repertoires showed oligoclonal expansion, especially of CD8+ Temra cells, which drove the drop in diversity.

The germline V gene provides CDR1 LGHNA and CDR2 YSLEER. V is pared back by 3 bases and J by 2 bases, with 11 bases lying between the germline termini. Reading from cysteine to phenylalanine, the CDR3 counts 16 amino acids. The entry retains the CDR3 DNA only, 48 bases that are in frame from base 1. Libraries were built with the immunoSEQ multiplex PCR assay. T cell repertoires were profiled by deep sequencing of rearranged TCR beta loci, alongside multiparametric flow cytometry. TCRdb provides this immuneACCESS table in a form limited to in-frame rearrangements. Some clones are lacking; in checked studies, under half of them reflect an unresolved V gene, and why the rest are absent is not known. The sample includes 35,000 to 50,000 clones, with about four fifths observed a single time. Over 20% of the sample comes from the top ten.

The TCR was taken from a woman in her 70s with pancreatic cancer. The rearrangement combines TRBV4-3 with TRBJ2-6, with the D segment identity uncertain. Source: peripheral blood, taken from a patient treated with proton-based radiotherapy. The CDR3 in this case is CASSQAPITGANVLTF. DNA sequence: TGCGCCAGCAGCCAGGCCCCTATAACTGGGGCCAACGTCCTGACTTTC.